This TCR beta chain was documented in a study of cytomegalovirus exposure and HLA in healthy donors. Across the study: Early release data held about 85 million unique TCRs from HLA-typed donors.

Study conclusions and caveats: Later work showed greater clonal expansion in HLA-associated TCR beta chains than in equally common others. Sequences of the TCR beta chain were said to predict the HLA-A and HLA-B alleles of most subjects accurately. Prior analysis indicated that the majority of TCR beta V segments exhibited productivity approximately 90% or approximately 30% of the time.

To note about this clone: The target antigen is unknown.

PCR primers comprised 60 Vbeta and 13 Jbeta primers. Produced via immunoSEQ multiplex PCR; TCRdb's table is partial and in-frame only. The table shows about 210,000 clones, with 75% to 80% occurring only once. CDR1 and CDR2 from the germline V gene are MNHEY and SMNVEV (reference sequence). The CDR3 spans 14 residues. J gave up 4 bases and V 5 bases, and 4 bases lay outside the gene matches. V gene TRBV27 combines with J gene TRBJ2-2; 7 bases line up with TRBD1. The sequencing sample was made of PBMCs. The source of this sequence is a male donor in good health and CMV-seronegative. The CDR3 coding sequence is TGTGCCAGCAGTCCAAGGGGGCCCACCGGGGAGCTGTTTTTT. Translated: CASSPRGPTGELFF.